The present entry profiles one TCR beta chain with its context. Produced via immunoSEQ multiplex PCR; TCRdb's table is partial and in-frame only. The table shows 50,000 to 55,000 clones, with around 84% occurring only once. This sample stems from a study of T cells in localized non-small cell lung cancer. Here the sequenced sample was PBMCs, taken before any cancer treatment. This receptor was identified in a female donor with stage II lung adenocarcinoma.

CDR3 in DNA: TGCAGCGTGGCCCCGAGGGTAGACACCGGGGAGCTGTTTTTT. Protein sequence: CSVAPRVDTGELFF. The chain has TRBV29-1 and TRBJ2-2, with D tentatively TRBD2 (5 bases). Germline V gives CDR1 SQVTM, CDR2 ANQGSEA. The CDR3 sequence is 14 residues long. Trimming cost V 6 bases and J 3 bases, with 14 bases left between them.